This TCR beta chain emerged from a study of Ad26.COV2.S vaccination and SARS-CoV-2 variants. Notes on the study in general: Those who received the vaccine showed greater spike-specific TCR breadth than those given placebo. Substantial breadth was reportedly displayed by spike-specific CD8+ and CD4+ T cell responses after vaccination.

Only in-frame clones appear in the TCRdb table, and some are missing; sequencing was by immunoSEQ multiplex PCR. The data hold about 680,000 clones, with 80% to 90% observed a single time. Treatment denoted: roughly 20 received Ad26.COV2.S at low or high dose, single or two shots; about 5 received placebo; per-sample allocation not given. It was on day 63 after the first vaccine or placebo injection that samples were taken. This clone was seen a single time. Antigen unknown. Between the trimmed V and J ends, which lost 3 bases and 2 bases, there was a span of 12 bases. This CDR3 is built from 14 residues. Germline V gene sequence: CDR1 SGHRS, CDR2 YFSETQ.

The chain employs TRBV5-1 and TRBJ2-7, with a tentative D call TRBD1 (6 bases). The receptor comes from a person aged 18-65 years who received the Ad26.COV2.S COVID-19 vaccine or a placebo. The sequencing here drew on peripheral blood, taken in a trial of Ad26.COV2.S vaccine versus placebo. CDR3 sequence (DNA): TGCGCCAGCAGCTCGCGGACAGAAACCTACGAGCAGTACTTC. Its translation is CASSSRTETYEQYF.